A selection of T cell receptor beta chains follows, all from one sample in a study of blood T cells in healthy people across ages. In TCRdb, the 5' RACE reads were re-called with MiXCR into one record per CDR3 protein. The sample lists 1.5 million to 2 million distinct CDR3 sequences, roughly 30% seen once, with over 7% in the top ten. The sequenced material came from blood. The origin of the receptors is a young woman in good health. The CDR3 runs from the conserved cysteine through the conserved F or W. A D gene is named only where the DNA matches it firmly. For some rows the clone size is stated as once, few or many, or as a class when expanded; others skip it.

DNA	CDR3	length	V	J	size	D
TGTGCCAGCAGCCCACCCACCGACCGGGCTAATGGCTACACCTTC	CASSPPTDRANGYTF	15	TRBV7-2	TRBJ1-2	.	.
TGTGCCGGCAGCAGCAGCGGGAGCATCAATGAGCAGTTCTTC	CAGSSSGSINEQFF	14	TRBV7-2	TRBJ2-1	few	TRBD2
TGTGTCAGCAGCTCGACTGGGCTAGCAGTAGCCAAAACCATTCAGTACTTC	CVSSSTGLAVAKTIQYF	17	TRBV7-9	TRBJ2-4	.	.
TGTGCCAGCGATTCAGGGGGGGCGGGATCACCCCTCCACTTT	CASDSGGAGSPLHF	14	TRBV2	TRBJ1-6	few	TRBD1
TGTGCCAGCAGCTTACCCGCAGGGGGTGGGGAAGAGACCCAGTACTTC	CASSLPAGGGEETQYF	16	TRBV7-6	TRBJ2-5	many	TRBD1
TGTGCCAGCAGTGGACTAGCGGGGGAGACCGGGGAGCTGTTTTTT	CASSGLAGETGELFF	15	TRBV6-6	TRBJ2-2	once	TRBD2
TGTGCCAGCAGTAGCGACAGGGGGAAAAACATTCAGTACTTC	CASSSDRGKNIQYF	14	TRBV6-5	TRBJ2-4	few	TRBD1
TGCAGTGCTAGGAACTCGGACAGGAGCTCCTACGAGCAGTACTTC	CSARNSDRSSYEQYF	15	TRBV20-1	TRBJ2-7	many	TRBD1
TGTGCCAGCAGCAAAAGCGGGGGGTATAGCAATCAGCCCCAGCATTTT	CASSKSGGYSNQPQHF	16	TRBV21-1	TRBJ1-5	few	.
TGTGCCAGCTCGTCAACCTGGGATGAGCAGTTCTTC	CASSSTWDEQFF	12	TRBV18	TRBJ2-1	.	.
TGTGCCATCAGCTCCACTAGCGGGTCGGAGACCCAGTACTTC	CAISSTSGSETQYF	14	TRBV10-3	TRBJ2-5	many	TRBD2
TGTGCCAGCTCACCAAGGGACCGAGGCTCCTATAATTCACCCCTCCACTTT	CASSPRDRGSYNSPLHF	17	TRBV18	TRBJ1-6	.	.
TGTGCCAGCAGCCCTACCGGGACAATTTATGGCTACACCTTC	CASSPTGTIYGYTF	14	TRBV3-1	TRBJ1-2	few	.
TGTGCCAGCAGCGCTGGCGGACAGTCTTACTATGGCTACACCTTC	CASSAGGQSYYGYTF	15	TRBV9	TRBJ1-2	many	.
TGTGCCAGCAGTCCTCGGCGACAGGTGTGGGGAGCTTTCTTT	CASSPRRQVWGAFF	14	TRBV12-3/TRBV12-4	TRBJ1-1	.	.
TGCGCCAGCAGCGTGGTGGCGGGGTTAGCTTTCTTT	CASSVVAGLAFF	12	TRBV5-1	TRBJ1-1	few	.
TGTGCCAGCAGCCCCCGACTGAAACACCAAGAGACCCAGTACTTC	CASSPRLKHQETQYF	15	TRBV7-9	TRBJ2-5	.	.
TGTGCCAGCAGCGAGGACAGGGAAACAGATACGCAGTATTTT	CASSEDRETDTQYF	14	TRBV9	TRBJ2-3	.	TRBD1
TGTGCCAGCAGGCGACAGGGTCAGGCCTATGGCTACACCTTC	CASRRQGQAYGYTF	14	TRBV7-2	TRBJ1-2	many	TRBD1
TGTGCCAGCAGCATCAGAACTGGGACAGCGACCACTGAAGCTTTCTTT	CASSIRTGTATTEAFF	16	TRBV7-2	TRBJ1-1	few	TRBD1
TGCAGTGCTAGGACCCCGGGAGCCAAAAACATTCAGTACTTC	CSARTPGAKNIQYF	14	TRBV20-1	TRBJ2-4	.	.
TGCGCCAGCAGCTTGGATGCAGGGGGTGATCCTAACTATGGCTACACCTTC	CASSLDAGGDPNYGYTF	17	TRBV5-1	TRBJ1-2	.	TRBD1
TGTGCCAGCAGTCCAACGGGACTAGGAGTCTACAATGAGCAGTTCTTC	CASSPTGLGVYNEQFF	16	TRBV27	TRBJ2-1	few	TRBD2
TGTGCCAGCACCCCGACAGGGGCTTCTGGGCAAGGTGGCTACACCTTC	CASTPTGASGQGGYTF	16	TRBV12-3/TRBV12-4	TRBJ1-2	.	TRBD1
TGTGCCAGCAAGTTGGACGGTGCGGGGAAGACCCAGTACTTC	CASKLDGAGKTQYF	14	TRBV6-5	TRBJ2-5	many	.
TGTGCCAGCAGTTCCGGGACAGGCCAAGAGACCCGGTACTTC	CASSSGTGQETRYF	14	TRBV7-2	TRBJ2-5	once	TRBD1
TGTGCCAGCACGCGGATCGGGACTAGCGTTTACAATGAGCAGTTCTTC	CASTRIGTSVYNEQFF	16	TRBV7-9	TRBJ2-1	.	TRBD2
TGTGCCAGCAGTTTAGGCGGGAGTGCAATGAGGAAACTGTTTTTT	CASSLGGSAMRKLFF	15	TRBV28	TRBJ1-4	few	.
TGTGCCAGCAGCAACAGGGGGTATAATTCACCCCTCCACTTT	CASSNRGYNSPLHF	14	TRBV7-2	TRBJ1-6	.	TRBD1
TGTGCCAGCAGCGCGACAGGGGACATAGCCTACGAGCAGTACTTC	CASSATGDIAYEQYF	15	TRBV9	TRBJ2-7	once	TRBD1
TGCGCCAGCAGCCTGACGACAGGAGTCTATGGCTACACCTTC	CASSLTTGVYGYTF	14	TRBV5-1	TRBJ1-2	few	.
TGTGCCAGCAGCTTGAAGCTTAGTCAAGAGACCCAGTACTTC	CASSLKLSQETQYF	14	TRBV7-9	TRBJ2-5	.	.
TGTGCCAGCAGGGGAGCGGGGATATCCTACAATGAGCAGTTCTTC	CASRGAGISYNEQFF	15	TRBV6-2/TRBV6-3	TRBJ2-1	.	TRBD2
TGTGCCAGCAAAGGGGTAACTGGAAACACCATATATTTT	CASKGVTGNTIYF	13	TRBV12-3/TRBV12-4	TRBJ1-3	.	.
TGCGCCAGCAGACGGACAGGAAAAACCGGGGAGCTGTTTTTT	CASRRTGKTGELFF	14	TRBV10-1	TRBJ2-2	.	TRBD1
TGTGCCAGCAGCGCCGACAGGGGCTACTACGAGCAGTACTTC	CASSADRGYYEQYF	14	TRBV7-2	TRBJ2-7	many	TRBD1
TGCAGCGTTCTCTGGGGACAAACTGAAGCTGTCTTT	CSVLWGQTEAVF	12	TRBV29-1	TRBJ1-1	.	.
TGTGCCAGCAGCCCTATTCCCGGGACAGAGTACGAGCAGTACTTC	CASSPIPGTEYEQYF	15	TRBV2	TRBJ2-7	few	TRBD1
TGCAGTGCCGCGCCGAGGGTAACGGTTTTGAACACTGAAGCTTTCTTT	CSAAPRVTVLNTEAFF	16	TRBV20-1	TRBJ1-1	.	.
TGTGCCAGCTCACCACCTGGGCAGGTCCTCAACGAGCAGTACTTC	CASSPPGQVLNEQYF	15	TRBV18	TRBJ2-7	.	.
TGTGCCAGCAGCTTACTAGCGGGGTACACAGATACGCAGTATTTT	CASSLLAGYTDTQYF	15	TRBV7-3	TRBJ2-3	many	TRBD2
TGTGCCAGCAGCCAGGAGGGGTATCCGTACTTC	CASSQEGYPYF	11	TRBV7-9	TRBJ2-4	.	.
TGTGCCAGCAGCCACTTTCCCGAGAAGGAGGGCTACACCTTC	CASSHFPEKEGYTF	14	TRBV7-2	TRBJ1-2	.	.
TGTGCCAGCAGCCCACAGATGAACAATGAGCAGTTCTTC	CASSPQMNNEQFF	13	TRBV3-1	TRBJ2-1	.	.
TGCAGTGCTAGAACTAGCGGAGGTCCCTCCTACGAGCAGTACTTC	CSARTSGGPSYEQYF	15	TRBV20-1	TRBJ2-7	.	TRBD2
TGTGCCAGCAGTTACTCTAGAAGTTATAGCAATCAGCCCCAGCATTTT	CASSYSRSYSNQPQHF	16	TRBV6-2/TRBV6-3	TRBJ1-5	.	.
TGCAGCGCTGAAGACAGGCCCCACGAGCAGTACTTC	CSAEDRPHEQYF	12	TRBV29-1	TRBJ2-7	many	.
TGTGCCACCAAGGCGGAGACCCAGTACTTC	CATKAETQYF	10	TRBV19	TRBJ2-5	few	.
TGTGCCAGCAGTTTACGGCGAGATCAGCCCCAGCATTTT	CASSLRRDQPQHF	13	TRBV12-3/TRBV12-4	TRBJ1-5	.	.
TGTGCCAGCAGCGCTGAAATACAGGGGAGCCCGTACGAGCAGTACTTC	CASSAEIQGSPYEQYF	16	TRBV7-9	TRBJ2-7	.	TRBD1
TGCAGTGCTAGAGATCTTGGAAGGGAATTTGGAGCTTTCTTT	CSARDLGREFGAFF	14	TRBV20-1	TRBJ1-1	.	.
TGTGCCAGCAGCTTGAATAGGGGAGAACGGGGTTACACCTTC	CASSLNRGERGYTF	14	TRBV7-2	TRBJ1-2	.	.